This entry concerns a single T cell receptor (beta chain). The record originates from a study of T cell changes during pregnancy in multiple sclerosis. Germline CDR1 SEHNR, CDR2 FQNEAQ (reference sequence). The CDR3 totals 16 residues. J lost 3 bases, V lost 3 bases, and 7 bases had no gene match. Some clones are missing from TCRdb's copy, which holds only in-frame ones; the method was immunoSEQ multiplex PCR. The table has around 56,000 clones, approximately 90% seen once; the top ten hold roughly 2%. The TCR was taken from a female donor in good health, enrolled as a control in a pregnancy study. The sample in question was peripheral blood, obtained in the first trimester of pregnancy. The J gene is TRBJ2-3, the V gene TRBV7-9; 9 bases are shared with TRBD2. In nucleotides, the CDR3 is TGTGCCAGCAGCTTCGGACTAGCGCGGTTGACAGATACGCAGTATTTT. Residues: CASSFGLARLTDTQYF.